This T cell receptor (beta chain) was identified during a study of Ad26.COV2.S vaccination and SARS-CoV-2 variants. Remarks on this clone: What it binds is not known.

Treatment here: about 20 received Ad26.COV2.S at low or high dose, single or two shots; roughly 5 received placebo; per-sample allocation not given. It was on day 63 after the first vaccine or placebo injection that samples were taken. CDR3 length: 15 amino acids. Germline CDR1 reads SEHNR; CDR2 reads FQNEAQ (reference sequence). V lost 5 bases and J lost 7, with 18 bases in between. General study points: Non-spike TCR breadth did not differ much between vaccine and placebo recipients.

TCRdb's table, derived via immunoSEQ multiplex PCR, lists solely in-frame clones and lacks some. The repertoire consists of about 350,000 clones, with approximately 86% occurring once and the leading ten covering around 10%. The input for sequencing was peripheral blood, taken in a trial of Ad26.COV2.S vaccine versus placebo. This sequence was found in a person aged 18-60 years who received the Ad26.COV2.S COVID-19 vaccine or a placebo. The chain uses TRBV7-9 and TRBJ2-1; a possible D gene is TRBD1 (6 bases). CDR3 nucleotide sequence: TGTGCCAGCAGCCCCACTGGGACATCTGGGAATGAGCAGTTCTTC. Protein sequence: CASSPTGTSGNEQFF.